The present T cell receptor beta chain was sequenced within a study of siplizumab effects on memory and regulatory T cells. This CDR3 region has 15 residues. Germline V CDR1 and CDR2: MDHEN, SYDVKM. Trimming shortened V by 5 bases and J by 6 bases, and 16 bases separated the two germline ends. Clones were read by immunoSEQ multiplex PCR, and TCRdb kept only the in-frame ones, dropping some. The sample yields about 100,000 clones, 94% seen once. The TCR sequence derives from a human donor in good health. V usage is TRBV28 and J usage is TRBJ2-2; D call uncertain. The sequenced sample consisted of non-Treg CD4+ T cells sorted from blood. In nucleotides, the CDR3 is TGTGCCAGCAGTGTGGCGGCGGTGGGTGCCGGGGAGCTGTTTTTT. Translating it yields CASSVAAVGAGELFF.